This T cell receptor (beta chain) was identified during a study of blood T cells in healthy people across ages. Study-wide results and caveats: Estimated diversity, derived from one million T cells, was regarded as an underestimate. CMV status of donors was unknown, possibly confounding expanded clonotype changes.

This clonotype was seen more than once but under ten times. Its antigen is not known. Per germline, CDR1 SQVTM and CDR2 ANQGSEA. CDR3 size: 15 residues. The V gene end was trimmed by 3 bases and the J gene end by 5 bases; junction bases not matched to a gene: 4. Then a second PCR, running about 6 to 11 cycles, was carried out with a sample-barcoded 5' primer and a J-beta primer mix. TCRdb redid the calling of the 5' RACE reads with MiXCR, one entry per CDR3 protein. The sample lists around 600,000 distinct CDR3 sequences, roughly 48% occurring once. The chain uses TRBV29-1 and TRBJ2-1, with 13 bases fitting TRBD2. Material for sequencing was blood. This TCR came from a man older than 75 in good health. This chain's CDR3 is CSVDGLAGADNEQFF. The CDR3 DNA reads TGCAGCGTTGACGGACTAGCGGGAGCTGACAATGAGCAGTTCTTC.